This TCR beta chain comes out of a study of T-cell reconstitution after alpha-beta-depleted transplantation in children. Study results and caveats: For some patients, TCRbeta diversity was high at day 60 because of recipient T cells and thymic progenitors that survived.

Unique molecular identifiers were incorporated into the prepared TCRbeta library. TCRdb analysed the PCR reads with MiXCR anew, one entry per CDR3 protein. Of some 200,000 distinct CDR3 sequences listed, around 8.4% were seen once; the top ten hold 35%. For this clonotype: Antigen: not known.

Germline loops: CDR1 SGHRS, CDR2 YFSETQ. The CDR3 spans 12 residues. The V and J ends lost 0 bases and 4 bases respectively, with 4 bases between them. Sequencing used PBMCs, mostly from graft donor cells, obtained 360 days after TCRalphabeta/CD19-depleted stem cell transplant. The sequence was collected from a male patient aged 2 to 10 who had a stem cell transplant for acute myeloid leukemia, so the T cells may come from the graft donor. V and J are TRBV5-1 and TRBJ2-5; D remains ambiguous. The CDR3 loop reads CASSLDAETQYF. In DNA form, the CDR3 reads TGCGCCAGCAGCTTGGACGCAGAGACCCAGTACTTC. Full variable domain (rest looked up from reference TRBV5-1 and TRBJ2-5): KAGVTQTPRYLIKTRGQQVTLSCSPISGHRSVSWYQQTPGQGLQFLFEYFSETQRNKGNFPGRFSGRQFSNSRSEMNVSTLELGDSALYLCASSLDAETQYFGPGTRLLVL.